Listed below are T cell receptor beta chains from one sample, sequenced in a study of shared clonotypes between healthy human individuals. The table came from immunoSEQ multiplex PCR; TCRdb's copy has only in-frame clones and leaves some out. The data contain 2,500,000 or so clones, under 95% of them singletons. Sequenced sample: naive CD4+ T cells from PBMCs. The receptors derive from a man between 18 and 29 years old in good health. Some clones in this sample may be carry-over from other donors' samples. The CDR3 runs from the conserved cysteine through the conserved F or W. The D gene is left open where the match is weak. For some rows the clone size is stated as once, few or many, or as a class when expanded; others skip it.

size: .; V: TRBV27; D: .; J: TRBJ1-2; CDR3: CASSVTAFYGYTF; DNA: TGTGCCAGCAGCGTTACAGCCTTCTATGGCTACACCTTC
size: .; V: TRBV27; D: TRBD2; J: TRBJ2-7; CDR3: CASSLGTSGRAYEQYF; DNA: TGTGCCAGCAGTCTCGGGACTAGCGGGAGGGCCTACGAGCAGTACTTC
size: .; V: TRBV5-1; D: TRBD1; J: TRBJ2-6; CDR3: CASSLIRDSFSGANVLTF; DNA: TGCGCCAGCAGCTTAATCCGGGACAGCTTCTCTGGGGCCAACGTCCTGACTTTC
size: .; V: TRBV4-3; D: .; J: TRBJ2-6; CDR3: CASSQDTGPRGGANVLTF; DNA: TGCGCCAGCAGCCAAGATACAGGCCCGCGGGGTGGGGCCAACGTCCTGACTTTC
size: .; V: TRBV6-6; D: .; J: TRBJ2-3; CDR3: CASSWLADTQYF; DNA: TGTGCCAGCAGTTGGCTAGCAGATACGCAGTATTTT
size: .; V: TRBV27; D: TRBD2; J: TRBJ2-7; CDR3: CASSLLASGSREQYF; DNA: TGTGCCAGCAGTTTACTGGCTAGCGGGAGTCGCGAGCAGTACTTC
size: .; V: TRBV5-1; D: .; J: TRBJ2-2; CDR3: CASSPGPGTGELFF; DNA: TGCGCCAGCAGCCCAGGGCCGGGGACCGGGGAGCTGTTTTTT
size: .; V: TRBV18; D: .; J: TRBJ1-1; CDR3: CASSPTENTEAFF; DNA: TGTGCCAGCTCCCCCACCGAGAACACTGAAGCTTTCTTT
size: .; V: TRBV4-3; D: TRBD2; J: TRBJ2-5; CDR3: CASSQAILAGGDETQYF; DNA: TGCGCCAGCAGCCAAGCCATACTAGCGGGAGGTGATGAGACCCAGTACTTC
size: .; V: TRBV5-6; D: .; J: TRBJ2-3; CDR3: CASSPGYIRRQGAYF; DNA: TGTGCCAGCAGCCCCGGCTATATCCGGAGGCAGGGAGCGTATTTT
size: .; V: TRBV4-3; D: .; J: TRBJ2-3; CDR3: CASSQRTGSTDTQYF; DNA: TGCGCCAGCAGCCAACGGACTGGGAGCACAGATACGCAGTATTTT
size: .; V: TRBV29-1; D: .; J: TRBJ1-4; CDR3: CSVAMGGSGKLFF; DNA: TGCAGCGTTGCTATGGGGGGAAGTGGAAAACTGTTTTTT
size: .; V: TRBV6-1; D: .; J: TRBJ1-5; CDR3: CASSEAQVRQPQHF; DNA: TGTGCCAGCAGTGAAGCCCAGGTCCGTCAGCCCCAGCATTTT
size: .; V: TRBV7-9; D: .; J: TRBJ2-7; CDR3: CASSFTGSGEQYF; DNA: TGTGCCAGCAGCTTCACAGGGTCGGGCGAGCAGTACTTC
size: .; V: TRBV30; D: TRBD2; J: TRBJ2-7; CDR3: CAWSVRSWRELPEQYF; DNA: TGTGCCTGGAGTGTACGATCATGGCGGGAGCTCCCCGAGCAGTACTTC
size: .; V: TRBV5-4; D: TRBD1; J: TRBJ2-1; CDR3: CASSRTGTVLYNEQFF; DNA: TGTGCCAGCAGCCGGACCGGGACAGTACTATACAATGAGCAGTTCTTC
size: .; V: TRBV19; D: TRBD1; J: TRBJ1-5; CDR3: CASQDRGKQPQHF; DNA: TGTGCCAGCCAGGACAGGGGGAAGCAGCCCCAGCATTTT
size: .; V: TRBV28; D: TRBD2; J: TRBJ2-5; CDR3: CAARGLAGEETQYF; DNA: TGTGCCGCCAGAGGGCTAGCGGGAGAGGAGACCCAGTACTTC
size: .; V: TRBV7-8; D: TRBD1; J: TRBJ1-5; CDR3: CASSGTGLNQPQHF; DNA: TGTGCCAGCAGTGGGACAGGACTGAATCAGCCCCAGCATTTT
size: .; V: TRBV19; D: .; J: TRBJ1-5; CDR3: CASTSVGQGRQPQHF; DNA: TGTGCCAGTACCTCGGTGGGGCAGGGCCGTCAGCCCCAGCATTTT
size: .; V: TRBV5-6; D: TRBD2; J: TRBJ2-3; CDR3: CASSSWSGGRGDTQYF; DNA: TGTGCCAGCAGCTCCTGGAGTGGCGGGAGGGGAGATACGCAGTATTTT
size: .; V: TRBV9; D: .; J: TRBJ2-1; CDR3: CASSVPGVGGEQFF; DNA: TGTGCCAGCAGCGTACCTGGGGTCGGGGGTGAGCAGTTCTTC
size: .; V: TRBV18; D: .; J: TRBJ2-3; CDR3: CAGSPLSPGSTGTDTQYF; DNA: TGTGCCGGCTCACCACTCAGCCCAGGGTCAACGGGCACAGATACGCAGTATTTT
size: few; V: TRBV7-2; D: .; J: TRBJ1-2; CDR3: CASSQIRDYYGYTF; DNA: TGTGCCAGCAGCCAGATCCGAGACTACTATGGCTACACCTTC
size: .; V: TRBV9; D: .; J: TRBJ2-7; CDR3: CASSATQGRFDEQYF; DNA: TGTGCCAGCAGCGCGACCCAGGGGAGGTTCGACGAGCAGTACTTC
size: .; V: TRBV9; D: .; J: TRBJ2-1; CDR3: CASSPRQLAYYNEQFF; DNA: TGTGCCAGCAGCCCACGCCAACTAGCCTACTACAATGAGCAGTTCTTC
size: .; V: TRBV5-1; D: .; J: TRBJ2-3; CDR3: CASSLKDTQYF; DNA: TGCGCCAGCAGCTTAAAGGATACGCAGTATTTT
size: .; V: TRBV4-3; D: .; J: TRBJ2-7; CDR3: CASSQAGWGGHYEQYF; DNA: TGCGCCAGCAGCCAGGCCGGATGGGGCGGCCACTACGAGCAGTACTTC
size: .; V: TRBV5-1; D: .; J: TRBJ1-3; CDR3: CASSSVGSSGNTIYF; DNA: TGCGCCAGCAGCTCCGTAGGAAGCTCTGGAAACACCATATATTTT
size: once; V: TRBV9; D: .; J: TRBJ2-7; CDR3: CASSVRAKYEQYF; DNA: TGTGCCAGCAGCGTTCGGGCGAAATACGAGCAGTACTTC
size: .; V: TRBV4-1; D: .; J: TRBJ2-5; CDR3: CASRGQETQYF; DNA: TGCGCCAGCAGGGGGCAAGAGACCCAGTACTTC
size: .; V: TRBV7-9; D: TRBD1; J: TRBJ1-2; CDR3: CASSATTGRNGYTF; DNA: TGTGCCAGCAGCGCTACGACAGGGCGGAATGGCTACACCTTC
size: .; V: TRBV25-1; D: .; J: TRBJ2-7; CDR3: CATKGEGGPTYEQYF; DNA: TGTGCCACCAAGGGGGAGGGAGGGCCAACCTACGAGCAGTACTTC